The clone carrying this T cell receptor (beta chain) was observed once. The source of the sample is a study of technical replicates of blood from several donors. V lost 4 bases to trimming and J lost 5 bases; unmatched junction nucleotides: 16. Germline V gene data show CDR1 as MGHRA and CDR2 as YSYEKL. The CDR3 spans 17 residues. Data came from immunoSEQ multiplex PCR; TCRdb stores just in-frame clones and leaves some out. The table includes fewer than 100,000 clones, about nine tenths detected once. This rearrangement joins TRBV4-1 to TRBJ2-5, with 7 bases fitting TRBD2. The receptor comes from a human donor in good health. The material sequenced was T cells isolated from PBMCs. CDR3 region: CASSRWEGPTSDETQYF. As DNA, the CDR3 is TGCGCCAGCAGCCGCTGGGAGGGACCTACCTCGGACGAGACCCAGTACTTC.